This T cell receptor beta chain was identified in a study of shared clonotypes between healthy human individuals. General study points: The study found approximately 5% of naive CD4 clonotypes shared across a few donors. Represented diversity (both genetic and exposure-history) was limited by the small number of donors.

A note on this clone: What it binds is unknown.

The CDR3 is 14 residues long. V shed 6 bases, J shed 7 bases, and the junction held 10 bases outside the gene matches. The germline V gene has CDR1 MNHEY and CDR2 SMNVEV (reference sequence). Clones were sequenced by immunoSEQ multiplex PCR, and TCRdb holds only the in-frame ones, with some missing. The data hold hundreds of thousands of clones, with about 90% observed a single time. CD45RO-negative, CCR7-positively selected cells formed the naive CD8 fraction, excluding terminally differentiated effector memory CD45RA+ cells. The sequenced material came from naive CD8+ T cells sorted from blood. This TCR was recovered from a man aged 30 to 45 in good health. The chain carries TRBV27 and TRBJ2-7, with 9 bases aligning to TRBD1. CDR3 region: CASSLLGQGQEQYF. In DNA form, the CDR3 reads TGTGCCAGCAGCCTGCTGGGACAGGGCCAAGAGCAGTACTTC.